This T cell receptor (beta chain) was retrieved from a study of OX40 agonist ivuxolimab in advanced cancers. The V end lost 10 bases, the J end lost 2 bases, and 19 bases lay between the germline ends. There are 14 residues in the CDR3. CDR1 SGHRS and CDR2 YFSETQ come from the germline V gene. Only in-frame clones appear in the TCRdb table, and some are missing; sequencing was by immunoSEQ multiplex PCR. The table has around 68,000 clones, 75% to 90% seen once; the top ten hold approximately 1.2%. The receptor's source is an adult with an advanced solid tumor such as melanoma, head and neck, liver or kidney cancer. Source: CD4+ or CD8+ T cells sorted from blood, taken in a trial of the OX40 agonist ivuxolimab. V is TRBV5-1 and J is TRBJ2-7; no firm D call. The CDR3: CASNRAQDAYEQYF. As DNA, the CDR3 is TGCGCCTCAAACCGGGCGCAGGACGCCTACGAGCAGTACTTC.